This paragraph covers one TCR beta chain sequence. This sample was taken from a study of T cells in Graves' hyperthyroidism and ophthalmopathy. Researchers amplified the TCR beta CDR3 regions from RNA transcripts. An initial round of RT-PCR targeting the TCR CDR3 relied on the HTBI primer set. TCRdb re-derived calls from the multiplex PCR reads in MiXCR, one entry per CDR3 protein. The sample consists of 480,000 or so distinct CDR3 sequences, around 50% of them appearing once. The sequenced sample was peripheral blood or thyroid tissue (not recorded which). The clonotype originates from an adult woman with Graves' disease, either hyperthyroidism or ophthalmopathy (not recorded which).

CDR3 sequence reads: CATSREAGFYGYTF. The CDR3 bases are TGTGCCACCAGCAGAGAGGCCGGATTCTATGGCTACACCTTC. The J gene is TRBJ1-2, the V gene TRBV15; unclear D gene. The CDR3 consists of 14 residues. V was shortened by 0 bases and J by 4 bases, with 9 bases between the two germline ends. The germline V gene has CDR1 LNHNV and CDR2 YYDKDF (reference sequence). The full variable domain, with the rest looked up from reference TRBV15 and TRBJ1-2, is DAMVIQNPRYQVTQFGKPVTLSCSQTLNHNVMYWYQQKSSQAPKLLFHYYDKDFNNEADTPDNFQSRRPNTSFCFLDIRSPGLGDTAMYLCATSREAGFYGYTFGSGTRLTVV.